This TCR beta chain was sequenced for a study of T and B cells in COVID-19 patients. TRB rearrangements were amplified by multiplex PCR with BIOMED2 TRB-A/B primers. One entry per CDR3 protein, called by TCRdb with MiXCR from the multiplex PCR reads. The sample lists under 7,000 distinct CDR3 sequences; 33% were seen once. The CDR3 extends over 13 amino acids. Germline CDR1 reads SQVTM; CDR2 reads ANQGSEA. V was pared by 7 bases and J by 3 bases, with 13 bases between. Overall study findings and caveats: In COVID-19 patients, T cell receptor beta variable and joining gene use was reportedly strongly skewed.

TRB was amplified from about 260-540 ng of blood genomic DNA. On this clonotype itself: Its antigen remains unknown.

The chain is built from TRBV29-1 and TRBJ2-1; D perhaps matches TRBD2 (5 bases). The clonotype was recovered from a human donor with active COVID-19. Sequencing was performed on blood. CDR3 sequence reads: CSGRVSGYNEQFF. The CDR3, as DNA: TGCAGCGGACGGGTCAGCGGCTACAATGAGCAGTTCTTC.